This TCR beta chain appears in the sequencing data of a study of T cell repertoires in cytomegalovirus infection. Each CDR3 protein gets one entry after TCRdb re-called the reads with MiXCR. The sample holds tens of thousands of distinct CDR3 sequences, more than 20% seen once. V lost 3 bases and J lost 4; bases outside the gene matches: 11. Germline V gene data show CDR1 as MGHRA and CDR2 as YSYEKL. The CDR3 covers 17 residues. In the case of this clonotype: The target antigen is unknown.

The sequenced material came from PBMCs, sequenced either directly or after in vitro stimulation (not recorded which). The chain is built from TRBV4-1 and TRBJ1-5; 8 nucleotides agree with TRBD1. This TCR was sampled from a human donor in good health (CMV status not recorded). Some clones in this sample may be carry-over from other donors' samples. The CDR3 nucleotides are TGCGCCAGCAGCCACCGCCCGGGGACAGGACAAAATCAGCCCCAGCATTTT. It encodes CASSHRPGTGQNQPQHF.